A single sample is the source of the 16 T cell receptor beta chains below, sequenced in a study of T cell responses to AZD1222 COVID-19 vaccine. Sequencing was performed with immunoSEQ multiplex PCR; in TCRdb, only in-frame clones are kept and a portion is missing. The data contain about 120,000 clones, approximately 90% of them singletons. Sequenced here: peripheral blood, sampled 28 days after the second AZD1222 dose. These receptors all come from an adult who received the AZD1222 COVID-19 vaccine.

This chain connects TRBV11-2 to TRBJ1-5, with D possibly TRBD1 on 5 matching bases. The CDR3 covers 14 residues. Between the trimmed V and J ends, which lost 4 bases and 4 bases, there was a span of 11 bases. The germline CDR1 and CDR2 sequences are SGHAT and FQNNGV. CDR3 nucleotide sequence: TGTGCCAGCAGCTCCTCCCGGGGGAATCAGCCCCAGCATTTT. This gives the protein CASSSSRGNQPQHF.

The V gene is TRBV27, the J gene TRBJ2-7; no clear D gene. This CDR3 region has 15 residues. Germline V CDR1 and CDR2: MNHEY, SMNVEV (reference sequence). The V and J ends lost 6 bases and 2 bases respectively, with 17 bases between them. Here the CDR3 DNA reads TGTGCCAGCAGAACTCAGTACGGTTCCACCTACGAGCAGTACTTC. Translated, it gives CASRTQYGSTYEQYF.

The V call is TRBV19, the J call TRBJ2-6; D is uncertain. The germline V gene encodes CDR1 LNHDA and CDR2 SQIVND (reference sequence). This CDR3 contains 13 residues. V was cut by 6 bases and J by 0 bases, with 3 bases left in between. In DNA form, the CDR3 reads TGTGCCAGTAGACCCTCTGGGGCCAACGTCCTGACTTTC. It translates to CASRPSGANVLTF.

This clone is a singleton in its sample. CDR3 DNA: TGTGCCAGCAGCTTAAGATTGGGCGGGGCAGAATTCTACGAGCAGTACTTC. Its protein is CASSLRLGGAEFYEQYF. This rearrangement joins TRBV7-8 to TRBJ2-7, with TRBD2 as a possible D gene (6 bases). Germline V gives CDR1 SGHVS, CDR2 FQNEAQ. The CDR3 sequence is 17 residues long. V was trimmed by 2 bases and J by 3 bases, leaving 20 bases between them.

The chain recombines TRBV11-2 with TRBJ2-1; D is unclear. Trimming took 5 bases from V and 5 from J, leaving 16 bases between them. The CDR3 is 15 amino acids. Germline V gene sequence: CDR1 SGHAT, CDR2 FQNNGV. The CDR3 sequence is CASSPLAGRDNEQFF. CDR3 DNA sequence: TGTGCCAGCAGCCCTCTGGCAGGCAGAGACAATGAGCAGTTCTTC.

V gene TRBV30 combines with J gene TRBJ2-1; TRBD1 might be the D (6 bases). Between the trimmed V and J ends, which lost 5 bases and 7 bases, there was a span of 12 bases. CDR1 is GTSNPN, CDR2 SVGIG, per germline (reference sequence). The CDR3 has 12 residues. As DNA, the CDR3 is TGTGCCTGGGCCCTAGGGGGTAATGAGCAGTTCTTC. Translated, it gives CAWALGGNEQFF.

The V gene is TRBV28, the J gene TRBJ1-2; 7 bases align to TRBD1. Losses at the gene ends were 10 bases for V and 5 bases for J; bases not matched to a gene: 16. The germline V gene encodes CDR1 MDHEN and CDR2 SYDVKM. This CDR3 is built from 15 residues. The CDR3 nucleotides read TGTGCCACGACCCCGGGGGACAGCTGGTGGTATGGCTACACCTTC. Its protein is CATTPGDSWWYGYTF.

The chain recombines TRBV18 with TRBJ2-7; a possible D gene is TRBD1 (5 bases). The CDR3 has 15 amino acids. CDR1 is KGHSH, CDR2 LQKENI, per germline. V was pared by 2 bases and J by 3 bases, with 14 bases between. Written as DNA, the CDR3 is TGTGCCAGCTCACCAAGCCCCAGGGCAGACTACGAGCAGTACTTC. Its protein is CASSPSPRADYEQYF.

This clone was picked up one time. The chain employs TRBV5-4 and TRBJ1-2, with 8 positions matching TRBD1. Germline V gene data show CDR1 as SGHNT and CDR2 as YYREEE (reference sequence). J was trimmed by 0 bases and V by 3 bases; bases with no gene match: 1. The CDR3 spans 14 residues. The CDR3 reads CASSWGQANYGYTF. The CDR3 nucleotides are TGTGCCAGCAGCTGGGGACAGGCTAACTATGGCTACACCTTC.

The chain carries TRBV10-3 and TRBJ2-2; 8 bases fit TRBD2. The V and J ends lost 4 bases and 1 base, in that order; junction bases with no gene match: 5. Germline loops: CDR1 ENHRY, CDR2 SYGVKD. The CDR3 consists of 16 residues. The CDR3 DNA sequence: TGTGCCATCAGTGTCTCAACTAGCGGGAACACCGGGGAGCTGTTTTTT. Its translation: CAISVSTSGNTGELFF.

This rearrangement joins TRBV6-5 to TRBJ2-3; 8 nucleotides agree with TRBD2. CDR1 and CDR2 (germline): MNHEY, SVGAGI. With 2 bases clipped from V and 3 bases from J, the junction kept 7 bases outside the gene matches. The CDR3 covers 16 residues. In nucleotides, the CDR3 is TGTGCCAGCAGTTACCGGACTAGCCGAGGGACAGATACGCAGTATTTT. It is translated as CASSYRTSRGTDTQYF.

The chain has TRBV11-3 and TRBJ2-1; either TRBD1 or TRBD2 may supply D (5 bases each). Per germline, CDR1 SGHNT and CDR2 YENEEA. Trimming took 5 bases from V and 6 from J, leaving 17 bases between them. The CDR3 runs to 15 residues. In DNA, the CDR3 is TGTGCCAGCAGCAAGATGTCAGGGAGATTCAATGAGCAGTTCTTC. Translation gives CASSKMSGRFNEQFF.

J is TRBJ1-3 and V is TRBV4-1; D not resolved. Trimming cost V 1 base and J 0 bases, with 7 bases left between them. This CDR3 contains 15 residues. Germline assignment: CDR1 MGHRA and CDR2 YSYEKL. Here the CDR3 DNA reads TGCGCCAGCAGCCAAGCGGTGGACTCTGGAAACACCATATATTTT. The encoded protein is CASSQAVDSGNTIYF.

The chain has TRBV10-3 and TRBJ2-7; 12 bases line up with TRBD1. CDR1 is ENHRY, CDR2 SYGVKD, per germline. There are 16 residues in the CDR3. V was pared by 3 bases and J by 9 bases, with 12 bases of the junction left unmatched. The CDR3 nucleotides are TGTGCCATCAGTGACAACCCCGGGACAGGGGGCTCCGGGCAGTACTTC. It specifies CAISDNPGTGGSGQYF.

The rearrangement uses TRBV28 and TRBJ2-7; 10 positions match TRBD1. Germline lookup yields CDR1 MDHEN and CDR2 SYDVKM. V shed 5 bases, J shed 5 bases, and the junction held 9 bases outside the gene matches. This CDR3 spans 15 amino acids. The CDR3 sequence: CASSATGTGVNEQYF. The CDR3 DNA reads TGTGCCAGCAGTGCGACCGGGACAGGGGTGAACGAGCAGTACTTC.

The genes are TRBV28 and TRBJ1-5; weak D call: TRBD1 (5 bases). This CDR3 comprises 16 residues. Germline CDR1 and CDR2: MDHEN and SYDVKM. V was trimmed by 4 bases and J by 11 bases, leaving 24 bases between them. The CDR3 DNA sequence: TGTGCCAGCAGTTCCTCCGACAGCCCCCCCAAATCGGCCCAGCATTTT. Protein product: CASSSSDSPPKSAQHF.